This record covers a single TCR beta chain. This CDR3 is 16 amino acids long. J gave up 9 bases and V 5 bases, and 12 bases lay outside the gene matches. CDR1 is SGHVS and CDR2 is FQNEAQ in the germline V gene. This sample is part of a study of blood T cell repertoires in COVID-19. Study details: Samples came from the United States, Italy and Spain, spanning acute and convalescent COVID-19.

The assay was immunoSEQ multiplex PCR, and TCRdb's table has in-frame clones only and misses some. The table includes about 190,000 clones, about 86% detected once. The chain couples TRBV7-8 to TRBJ2-1, with 11 bases aligning to TRBD2. The source material was peripheral blood. The TCR was taken from a young man with active or convalescent COVID-19. The CDR3 coding sequence is TGTGCCAGCAGCCCCCGGCCTAGCGGGGGGAGCCTTGAGCAGTTCTTC. Translated, it gives CASSPRPSGGSLEQFF.